This T cell receptor beta chain originates from a study of tumor-infiltrating lymphocytes in primary liver carcinoma. Each 20-30 mg portion of unsorted bulk tissue served as the source for co-extraction of RNA and DNA. This clonotype came up many times. Total RNA (approximately 0.5 ug) served as template for TCR beta cDNA synthesis primed by a constant-region primer. Libraries of TCR beta came from three nested multiplex PCR rounds with slightly modified ARM-PCR. TCRdb re-called the multiplex PCR reads with MiXCR, one entry per CDR3 protein. The table lists some 110,000 distinct CDR3 sequences, roughly three fifths of them singletons. The specimen was liver tumor tissue from sampling region 3. Subset specified: tumor region T3, left-lateral pole. This TCR was sampled from a woman aged 60-75 years with primary liver carcinoma and hepatitis B virus infection.

In DNA, the CDR3 is TGCGCCAGCAGCGGTAGCGGGAGAGGGGCCGGGGAGCTGTTTTTT. It translates to CASSGSGRGAGELFF. J is TRBJ2-2 and V is TRBV5-1, with 9 bases identical to TRBD2. V was clipped by 4 bases and J by 6 bases; unmatched bases: 7. This CDR3 is built from 15 residues. The germline gives CDR1 SGHRS, CDR2 YFSETQ.